These 9 T cell receptor beta chains originate from one sample sequenced in a study of CXCR3-negative and CXCR3-positive naive CD8 T cells. These receptors lack a known antigen. Study-wide results and limits: More hydrophobic TRB CDR3s were found in CXCR3-positive naive cells than in CXCR3-negative naive cells.

In preparing the TRB cDNA libraries, 5' RACE with UMI labels was used. TCRdb reanalyzed the 5' RACE reads and collapses them to one entry per CDR3 protein, without DNA. Its clone listing holds 150,000 to 170,000 distinct CDR3 sequences. Specimen: naive CXCR3+ CD8+ T cells from blood. Subset reported: CD45RO-CCR7+CD27+CD95- naive CD8+ T cells expressing CXCR3 (TNR3+). All receptors derive from a human donor in good health. Some clones in this sample may be carry-over from other donors' samples.

V usage is TRBV4-1 and J usage is TRBJ2-5. This CDR3 region has 13 residues. CDR1 is MGHRA, CDR2 YSYEKL, per germline. Here the CDR3 reads CASSQDKFETQYF.

The CDR3 here is CSVEAGTDGYTF. The V call is TRBV29-1, the J call TRBJ1-2; TCRdb proposes TRBD1, but this gene call is untestable without DNA. The V gene's germline CDR1 is SQVTM and CDR2 ANQGSEA. There are 12 residues in the CDR3.

The chain uses TRBV3-1 and TRBJ2-7. Germline V gene lookup returns CDR1 LGHDT and CDR2 YNNKEL (reference sequence). The CDR3 has 19 amino acids. The CDR3 spells CASSQEHGFRAGVSYEQYF.

The V call is TRBV25-1, the J call TRBJ2-7; TCRdb's D call of TRBD1 is untestable without DNA. Germline CDR1 MGHDK, CDR2 SYGVNS. There are 14 residues in the CDR3. CDR3 protein: CASSVDRQPYEQYF.

This sequence joins TRBV4-1 and TRBJ1-5; TCRdb reports TRBD1, a call that lacks DNA to check it against. Germline V gene sequence: CDR1 MGHRA, CDR2 YSYEKL. The CDR3 sequence is 14 residues long. The CDR3 loop reads CASSQEVGGQPQHF.

The genes are TRBV28 and TRBJ2-7; the D call from TCRdb, TRBD2, cannot be confirmed without DNA. The germline gives CDR1 MDHEN, CDR2 SYDVKM. The CDR3 is made up of 14 amino acids. CDR3 region: CASSPRTASYEQYF.

The chain uses TRBV25-1 and TRBJ2-5; TCRdb gives TRBD2 as the D gene, but with no DNA this cannot be confirmed. The CDR3 has 17 residues. CDR1 is MGHDK, CDR2 SYGVNS, per germline. CDR3 sequence: CASSEYLRTGLQETQYF.

The chain has TRBV15 and TRBJ2-1; the TCRdb call, TRBD1, lacks DNA for checking. CDR3 length: 13 residues. The V gene's germline CDR1 is LNHNV and CDR2 YYDKDF (reference sequence). The CDR3 spells CATSSLPGNEQFF.

The V and J genes are TRBV15 and TRBJ1-5. CDR1 is LNHNV and CDR2 is YYDKDF in the germline V gene (reference sequence). The CDR3 is 18 amino acids. The CDR3 loop reads CATSNELARPLSNRPQHF.